This T cell receptor (beta chain) was identified in a study of blood T cell repertoires in COVID-19. Study-level background: The United States, Italy and Spain provided the acute and convalescent COVID-19 samples. T cells, B-cell-depleted T cells, or PBMCs supplied cDNA or gDNA.

In this sample, this clone turned up once. Germline-derived CDR1 and CDR2 are KGHDR and SFDVKD. This CDR3 spans 15 amino acids. V shed 1 base and J 8 bases; nucleotides not matched to a gene: 4. As handled by the study authors: Amplifying reference gene primers gave estimates of nucleated cell counts. Only in-frame clones appear in the TCRdb table, and some are missing; sequencing was by immunoSEQ multiplex PCR. V and J calls and clone size are given by that table; D and trimming were obtained from the DNA. The table has around 60,000 clones, roughly 90% seen once. The source of this sequence is a woman over 75 with active COVID-19. The rearrangement uses TRBV24-1 and TRBJ1-2; 12 bases map to TRBD1. The sample was peripheral blood. The chain's CDR3 is CATSDLGTGGEGYTF. As DNA, the CDR3 is TGTGCCACCAGTGATTTAGGGACAGGGGGCGAAGGCTACACCTTC.